These 19 T cell receptor beta chains share one sample of origin, sequenced in a study of breast tumors, draining lymph nodes, adjacent tissues. Samples came from axillary lymph nodes draining the breast cancer. TCRdb re-called the multiplex PCR reads with MiXCR, one entry per CDR3 protein. Of around 230,000 distinct CDR3 sequences detected, under 40% appear once; the ten largest clones hold approximately 3.7%. Sequenced sample: axillary lymph node tissue. These receptors were obtained from a female donor with breast cancer. Some clones in this sample may be carry-over from other donors' samples.

The gene calls are TRBV6-4 and TRBJ2-1, with D possibly matching TRBD1 (6 bases). The CDR3 is 15 amino acids. V lost 4 bases and J 7 bases, leaving 17 bases between the germline ends. CDR1 is MRHNA and CDR2 is SNTAGT in the germline V gene. The CDR3 spells CASSASTGPRNEQFF. CDR3 DNA: TGTGCCAGCAGTGCCTCAACAGGGCCCCGGAATGAGCAGTTCTTC.

This clonotype was observed at least ten times. The chain links TRBV9 to TRBJ2-2; possibly TRBD2 for D (5 bases). The CDR3 covers 15 residues. V was shortened by 0 bases and J by 7 bases, with 13 bases between the two germline ends. Looked up from germline, CDR1 is SGDLS and CDR2 is YYNGEE. CDR3 sequence reads: CASSVGAGRGGELFF. CDR3 nucleotide sequence: TGTGCCAGCAGCGTAGGGGCAGGTCGGGGCGGGGAGCTGTTTTTT.

Comments on this clonotype: This may come from a read error, since a much larger clone is one base off. This chain connects TRBV19 to TRBJ2-3, with 10 bases matching TRBD2. The CDR3 spans 17 residues. The germline gives CDR1 LNHDA, CDR2 SQIVND (reference sequence). CDR3 protein: CASSLRTSGASTDTQSF. CDR3 bases: TGTGCCAGTAGTCTAAGGACTAGCGGAGCTAGCACAGATACGCAGTCTTTT.

This clonotype was seen only a few times. The gene calls are TRBV11-2 and TRBJ2-1; TRBD1 matches 9 bases. Germline trimming cut 5 bases from V and 8 bases from J; bases unmatched to any gene: 13. The CDR3 sequence is 16 residues long. Germline V gene lookup returns CDR1 SGHAT and CDR2 FQNNGV. CDR3 DNA sequence: TGTGCCAGCAGCAAACGGGTGGGACAGGGTATCCATGAGCAGTTCTTC. Its translation: CASSKRVGQGIHEQFF. Together with reference TRBV11-2 and TRBJ2-1, the CDR3 gives the full variable domain: EAGVAQSPRYKIIEKRQSVAFWCNPISGHATLYWYQQILGQGPKLLIQFQNNGVVDDSQLPKDRFSAERLKGVDSTLKIQPAKLEDSAVYLCASSKRVGQGIHEQFFGPGTRLTVL.

This clonotype was counted at least ten times. CDR3 residues: CASSTKRQPSGRWDEQFF. CDR3 in DNA: TGTGCCAGTAGTACCAAAAGACAGCCTAGCGGGAGATGGGATGAGCAGTTCTTC. The V and J genes are TRBV19 and TRBJ2-1; 10 positions agree with TRBD2. The CDR3 loop spans 18 amino acids. Trimming cost V 4 bases and J 8 bases; bases outside gene matches: 17. Germline CDR1 is LNHDA and CDR2 is SQIVND (reference sequence).

Many counts were recorded for this clonotype. The chain joins TRBV4-1 to TRBJ1-2; D remains unclear. This CDR3 contains 14 residues. Germline CDR1 and CDR2: MGHRA and YSYEKL. V lost 3 bases to trimming and J lost 0 bases, with 8 bases between them. The CDR3 protein is CASSQSTANYGYTF. In DNA, the CDR3 is TGCGCCAGCAGCCAGAGCACCGCTAACTATGGCTACACCTTC.

The sample holds many counts of this clonotype. The chain has TRBV9 and TRBJ2-2, with D uncertain. This CDR3 has 16 amino acids. The V gene's germline CDR1 is SGDLS and CDR2 YYNGEE. V was clipped by 0 bases and J by 1 base, with 10 bases between them. The CDR3 DNA sequence: TGTGCCAGCAGCGTAGCATCAGGCTTGAACACCGGGGAGCTGTTTTTT. It encodes CASSVASGLNTGELFF.

The chain employs TRBV11-3 and TRBJ2-1, with D tentatively TRBD1 or TRBD2 (5 bases each). The CDR3 runs to 14 residues. The V and J ends lost 5 bases and 12 bases respectively, with 20 bases between them. Germline values: CDR1 SGHNT, CDR2 YENEEA. This CDR3 is CASSEYQGSDTQFF. In DNA form, the CDR3 reads TGTGCCAGCAGCGAATACCAGGGTAGCGATACGCAGTTCTTC.

V and J are TRBV10-3 and TRBJ2-7, with a weak D call TRBD1 (6 bases). The V end was cut by 5 bases, the J end by 6 bases, with 8 bases between. Looked up from germline, CDR1 is ENHRY and CDR2 is SYGVKD. This CDR3 has 11 residues. The CDR3 nucleotides read TGTGCCATCAGTCAGGGGCGCGAGCAGTACTTC. Protein sequence: CAISQGREQYF.

Ten or more counts support this clonotype. The chain links TRBV5-1 to TRBJ2-7; 7 bases agree with TRBD1. With V trimmed by 2 bases and J by 2 bases, 1 base remained unmatched. The CDR3 loop spans 13 amino acids. CDR1 and CDR2 (germline): SGHRS, YFSETQ. This CDR3 reads CASSFDRAYEQYF. In nucleotides, the CDR3 is TGCGCCAGCAGCTTCGACAGGGCCTACGAGCAGTACTTC.

In this sample, this clonotype turned up many times. CDR3 nucleotides: TGTGCCAGCAGCGATGGACAGGGGGCGAATGAGCAGTTCTTC. Amino acids: CASSDGQGANEQFF. This chain links TRBV7-6 with TRBJ2-1; TRBD1 aligns across 11 bases. The CDR3 sequence is 14 residues long. With 5 bases clipped from V and 7 bases from J, the junction kept 4 bases outside the gene matches. Germline V CDR1 and CDR2: SGHVS, FNYEAQ. The complete variable domain, with remaining parts taken from reference TRBV7-6 and TRBJ2-1, reads GAGVSQSPRYKVTKRGQDVALRCDPISGHVSLYWYRQALGQGPEFLTYFNYEAQQDKSGLPNDRFSAERPEGSISTLTIQRTEQRDSAMYRCASSDGQGANEQFFGPGTRLTVL.

This clonotype showed up many times. This rearrangement joins TRBV29-1 to TRBJ1-2; 9 bases are a match to TRBD1. Germline V gives CDR1 SQVTM, CDR2 ANQGSEA. Unmatched junction bases numbered 3, after V lost 3 bases and J lost 7 bases. This CDR3 region has 12 residues. The CDR3 nucleotides are TGCAGCGTTGATAGACAGGGGGGTGGCTACACCTTC. Translating gives CSVDRQGGGYTF. Full variable domain (missing parts from reference TRBV29-1 and TRBJ1-2): SAVISQKPSRDICQRGTSLTIQCQVDSQVTMMFWYRQQPGQSLTLIATANQGSEATYESGFVIDKFPISRPNLTFSTLTVSNMSPEDSSIYLCSVDRQGGGYTFGSGTRLTVV.

This clonotype appeared many times. The junction does not match germline at one end; this may be a read error. The V and J genes are TRBV7-7 and TRBJ2-7; TRBD1 aligns across 11 bases. Per germline, CDR1 SSHAT and CDR2 FNYEAQ (reference sequence). CDR3 length equals 14 residues. The CDR3 DNA reads as TGTGCTAGCAGCAAGGACAGGGGGCTTTACGAGCAGTACTTC. This encodes CASSKDRGLYEQYF.

This clonotype was seen more than once but under ten times. The J gene is TRBJ2-3, the V gene TRBV11-3; D perhaps matches TRBD1 (6 bases). Germline lookup yields CDR1 SGHNT and CDR2 YENEEA. The CDR3 length is 20 residues. The ends were cut back, 0 bases at V and 1 base at J, with 23 bases in the middle. The DNA for the CDR3 is TGTGCCAGCAGCTTAGATTCCACCCCGGGGAAAGCAGGGGGCACAGATACGCAGTATTTT. As protein: CASSLDSTPGKAGGTDTQYF.

This clonotype appeared many times. The rearrangement joins TRBV19 to TRBJ1-5; the D gene is possibly TRBD1 (5 bases). CDR1 and CDR2 from the germline V gene are LNHDA and SQIVND (reference sequence). V was shortened by 5 bases and J by 4 bases, with 15 bases between the two germline ends. This CDR3 is built from 15 residues. CDR3 residues: CASSFAGRGNQPQHF. The CDR3 DNA is TGTGCCAGTAGTTTCGCAGGGCGGGGGAATCAGCCCCAGCATTTT.

On this clonotype itself: This likely comes from a read error, as the CDR3 has no conserved phenylalanine or tryptophan at its end. The chain has TRBV12-3 or TRBV12-4 and TRBJ1-2; D not resolved. V was clipped by 5 bases and J by 0 bases, with 10 bases between them. This CDR3 is 14 amino acids long. In nucleotides, the CDR3 is TGTGCCAGCAGTGAGGCCGCGGCTAACTATGGCTACACCCTC. This encodes CASSEAAANYGYTL.

This clonotype was seen many times. The chain couples TRBV7-9 to TRBJ1-2, with D tentatively TRBD1 (6 bases). Germline CDR1 SEHNR, CDR2 FQNEAQ (reference sequence). V was shortened by 6 bases and J by 4 bases, with 24 bases between the two germline ends. This CDR3 has 17 amino acids. In nucleotides, the CDR3 is TGTGCCAGCAGAATATTGCCGCTGGGGGGGGGCGCCTATGGCTACACCTTC. Its protein product is CASRILPLGGGAYGYTF.

This clonotype was observed at least ten times. The rearrangement joins TRBV15 to TRBJ2-7; D perhaps matches TRBD1 (5 bases). The CDR3 is made up of 14 amino acids. Trimming took 5 bases from V and 7 from J, leaving 18 bases between them. CDR1 and CDR2 (germline): LNHNV, YYDKDF (reference sequence). CDR3 coding DNA: TGTGCCACCAGCCCGATCCCCGACAGACCAGAGCAGTACTTC. This translates into CATSPIPDRPEQYF.

At least ten counts were recorded for this clonotype. This sequence joins TRBV7-2 and TRBJ2-7; tentatively, D is TRBD2 (6 bases). The CDR3 sequence is 12 residues long. Germline lookup yields CDR1 SGHTA and CDR2 FQGNSA. Trimming left V 5 bases short and J 5 bases short, with 10 bases between. This CDR3 reads CASSRLVNEQYF. For the CDR3, the DNA is TGTGCCAGCAGCCGACTAGTCAACGAGCAGTACTTC. Combining the CDR3 with reference TRBV7-2 and TRBJ2-7 gives the whole variable domain GAGVSQSPSNKVTEKGKDVELRCDPISGHTALYWYRQSLGQGLEFLIYFQGNSAPDKSGLPSDRFSAERTGGSVSTLTIQRTQQEDSAVYLCASSRLVNEQYFGPGTRLTVT.